This T cell receptor (beta chain) was recovered during a study of blood T cell repertoires in COVID-19. Only in-frame clones appear in the TCRdb table, and some are missing; sequencing was by immunoSEQ multiplex PCR. Counted here are 39,000 or so clones, 65% to 85% occurring once; the ten biggest clones make up approximately 37%. The V and J ends lost 0 bases and 1 base, in that order; junction bases with no gene match: 1. Germline-derived CDR1 and CDR2 are SGHNT and YYREEE (reference sequence). The length of the CDR3 is 15 residues. This TCR derives from a man aged 35 to 55 with active or convalescent COVID-19. The chain joins TRBV5-4 to TRBJ2-5; TRBD2 aligns across 9 bases. The sequenced sample was peripheral blood. CDR3 in amino acids: CASSLGGRAQETQYF. CDR3 DNA sequence: TGTGCCAGCAGCTTGGGCGGGAGGGCCCAAGAGACCCAGTACTTC.